This section outlines one T cell receptor (beta chain) sequence together with its context. The data were produced by immunoSEQ multiplex PCR, yet TCRdb's version contains in-frame clones alone and is incomplete. Of 50,000 or so clones detected, 86% appear once; the ten largest clones hold 22%. The time point was: pretreatment peripheral blood. Patients' cancers were locally advanced or metastatic urothelial carcinomas. V lost 1 base to trimming and J lost 3 bases, with 10 bases between them. The CDR3 totals 15 residues. Germline assignment: CDR1 SEHNR and CDR2 FQNEAQ (reference sequence). This entry comes from a study of PD-L1 blockade in urothelial cancer.

V is TRBV7-9 and J is TRBJ1-5, with D possibly being TRBD1 (5 bases). The starting material was PBMCs, obtained around atezolizumab (anti-PD-L1) treatment. The clonotype originates from a man aged 55-75 years with urothelial cancer. CDR3 nucleotide sequence: TGTGCCAGCAGCTTAGACGGACAAAACAATCAGCCCCAGCATTTT. This translates into CASSLDGQNNQPQHF.